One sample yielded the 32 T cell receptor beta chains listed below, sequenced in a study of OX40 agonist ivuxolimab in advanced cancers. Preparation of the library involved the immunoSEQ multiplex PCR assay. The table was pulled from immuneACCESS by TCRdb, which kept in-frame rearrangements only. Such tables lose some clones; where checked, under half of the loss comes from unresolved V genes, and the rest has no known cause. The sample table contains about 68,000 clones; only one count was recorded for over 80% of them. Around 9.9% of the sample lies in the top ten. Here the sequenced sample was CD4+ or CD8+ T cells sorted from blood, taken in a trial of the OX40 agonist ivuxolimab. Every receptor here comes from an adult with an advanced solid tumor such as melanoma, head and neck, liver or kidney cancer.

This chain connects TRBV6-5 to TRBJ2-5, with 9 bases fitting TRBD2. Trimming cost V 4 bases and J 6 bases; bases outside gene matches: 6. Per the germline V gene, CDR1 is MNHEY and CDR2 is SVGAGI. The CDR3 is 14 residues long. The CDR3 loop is CASSFGLARQTQYF. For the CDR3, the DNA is TGTGCCAGCAGTTTTGGACTAGCGCGACAGACCCAGTACTTC.

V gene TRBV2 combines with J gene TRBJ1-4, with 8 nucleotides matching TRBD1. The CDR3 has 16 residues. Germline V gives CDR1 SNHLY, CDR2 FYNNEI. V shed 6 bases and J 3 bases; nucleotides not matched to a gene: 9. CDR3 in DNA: TGTGCCAGCAGCGAAAACCCGGGACAGGCTAATGAAAAACTGTTTTTT. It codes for CASSENPGQANEKLFF.

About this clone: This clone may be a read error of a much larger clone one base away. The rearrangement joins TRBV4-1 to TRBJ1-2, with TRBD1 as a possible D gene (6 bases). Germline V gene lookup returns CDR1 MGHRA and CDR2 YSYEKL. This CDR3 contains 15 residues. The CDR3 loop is CASGQERGSYYGYTF. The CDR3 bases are TGCGCCAGCGGCCAAGAAAGGGGGAGCTACTATGGCTACACCTTC.

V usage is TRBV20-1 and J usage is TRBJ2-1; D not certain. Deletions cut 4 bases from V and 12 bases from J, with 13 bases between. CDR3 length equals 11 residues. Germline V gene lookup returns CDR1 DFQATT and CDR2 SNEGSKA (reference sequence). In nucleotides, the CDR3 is TGCAGTGCTATTGGGCGACGGCGGCAGTTCTTC. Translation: CSAIGRRRQFF.

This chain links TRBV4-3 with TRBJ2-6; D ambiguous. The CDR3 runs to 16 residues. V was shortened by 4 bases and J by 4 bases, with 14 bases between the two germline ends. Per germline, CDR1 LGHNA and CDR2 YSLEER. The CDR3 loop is CASSPTTGTGANVLTF. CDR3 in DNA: TGCGCCAGCAGCCCCACTACCGGAACCGGGGCCAACGTCCTGACTTTC.

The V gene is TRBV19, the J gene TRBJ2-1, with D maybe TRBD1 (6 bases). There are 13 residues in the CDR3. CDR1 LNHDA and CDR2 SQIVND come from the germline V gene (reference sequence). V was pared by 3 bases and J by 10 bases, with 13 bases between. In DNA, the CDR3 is TGTGCCAGTAGTATCCCAGGGGTAAGCGAGCAGTTCTTC. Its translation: CASSIPGVSEQFF. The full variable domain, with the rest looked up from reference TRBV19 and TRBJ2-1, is DGGITQSPKYLFRKEGQNVTLSCEQNLNHDAMYWYRQDPGQGLRLIYYSQIVNDFQKGDIAEGYSVSREKKESFPLTVTSAQKNPTAFYLCASSIPGVSEQFFGPGTRLTVL.

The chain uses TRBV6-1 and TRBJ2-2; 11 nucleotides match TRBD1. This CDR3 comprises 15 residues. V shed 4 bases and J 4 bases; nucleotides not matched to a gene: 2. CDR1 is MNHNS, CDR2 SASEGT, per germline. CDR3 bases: TGTGCCAGCAGTGGGACAGGGGGCGGCACCGGGGAGCTGTTTTTT. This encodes CASSGTGGGTGELFF.

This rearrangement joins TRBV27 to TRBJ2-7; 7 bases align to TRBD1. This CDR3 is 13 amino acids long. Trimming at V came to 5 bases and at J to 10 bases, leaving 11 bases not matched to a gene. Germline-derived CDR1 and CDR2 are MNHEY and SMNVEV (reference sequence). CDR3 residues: CASSAFRDRIQYF. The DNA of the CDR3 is TGTGCCAGCAGTGCCTTCCGGGACAGAATACAGTACTTC.

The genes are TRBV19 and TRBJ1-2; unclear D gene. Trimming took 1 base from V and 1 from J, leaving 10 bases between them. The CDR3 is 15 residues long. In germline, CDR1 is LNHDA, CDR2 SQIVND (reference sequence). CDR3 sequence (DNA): TGTGCCAGTAGTATAGGTGGCCGGAGTAACTATGGCTACACCTTC. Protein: CASSIGGRSNYGYTF. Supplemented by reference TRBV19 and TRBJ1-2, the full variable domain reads DGGITQSPKYLFRKEGQNVTLSCEQNLNHDAMYWYRQDPGQGLRLIYYSQIVNDFQKGDIAEGYSVSREKKESFPLTVTSAQKNPTAFYLCASSIGGRSNYGYTFGSGTRLTVV.

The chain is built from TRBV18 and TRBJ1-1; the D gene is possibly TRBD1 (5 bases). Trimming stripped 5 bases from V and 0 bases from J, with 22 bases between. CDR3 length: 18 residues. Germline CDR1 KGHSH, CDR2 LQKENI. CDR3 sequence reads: CASSSGFGGTTVNTEAFF. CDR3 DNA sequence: TGTGCCAGCTCATCCGGGTTTGGCGGGACGACGGTGAACACTGAAGCTTTCTTT.

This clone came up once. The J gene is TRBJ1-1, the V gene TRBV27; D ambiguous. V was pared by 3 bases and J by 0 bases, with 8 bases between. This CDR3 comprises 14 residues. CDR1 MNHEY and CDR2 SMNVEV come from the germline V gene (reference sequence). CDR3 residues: CASSFSGLNTEAFF. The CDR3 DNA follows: TGTGCCAGCAGTTTTTCCGGACTGAACACTGAAGCTTTCTTT.

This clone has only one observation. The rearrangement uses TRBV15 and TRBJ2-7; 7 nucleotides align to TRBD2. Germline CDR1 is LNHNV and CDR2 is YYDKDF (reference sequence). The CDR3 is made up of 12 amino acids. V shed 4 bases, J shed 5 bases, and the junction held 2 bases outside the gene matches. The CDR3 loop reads CATSTGRDEQYF. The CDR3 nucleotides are TGTGCCACCAGCACTGGGAGGGACGAGCAGTACTTC.

In DNA, the CDR3 is TGTGCCAGTAGTATGGATCCACAATCAGAGACCCAGTACTTC. Protein: CASSMDPQSETQYF. The chain recombines TRBV19 with TRBJ2-5; no clear D gene. Trimming removed 3 bases from V and 4 bases from J, with 12 bases in between. The germline CDR1 and CDR2 sequences are LNHDA and SQIVND (reference sequence). The CDR3 is 14 amino acids.

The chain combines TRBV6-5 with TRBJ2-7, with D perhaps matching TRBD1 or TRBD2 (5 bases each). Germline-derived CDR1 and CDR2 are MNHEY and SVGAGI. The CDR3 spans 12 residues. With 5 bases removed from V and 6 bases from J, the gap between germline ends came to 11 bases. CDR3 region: CASSAGAREQYF. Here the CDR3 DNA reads TGTGCCAGCAGTGCCGGGGCTCGCGAGCAGTACTTC.

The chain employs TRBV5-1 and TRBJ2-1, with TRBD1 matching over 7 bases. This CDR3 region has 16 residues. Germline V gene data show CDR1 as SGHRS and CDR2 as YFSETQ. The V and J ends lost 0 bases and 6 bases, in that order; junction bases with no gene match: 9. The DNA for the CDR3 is TGCGCCAGCAGCTTGGCCGGCCAGGGGGTGGGCAATGAGCAGTTCTTC. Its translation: CASSLAGQGVGNEQFF.

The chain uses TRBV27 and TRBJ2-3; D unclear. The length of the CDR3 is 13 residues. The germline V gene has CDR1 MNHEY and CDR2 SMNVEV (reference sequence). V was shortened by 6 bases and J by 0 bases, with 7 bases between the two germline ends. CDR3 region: CASREYSTDTQYF. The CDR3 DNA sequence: TGTGCCAGCAGGGAGTACAGCACAGATACGCAGTATTTT.

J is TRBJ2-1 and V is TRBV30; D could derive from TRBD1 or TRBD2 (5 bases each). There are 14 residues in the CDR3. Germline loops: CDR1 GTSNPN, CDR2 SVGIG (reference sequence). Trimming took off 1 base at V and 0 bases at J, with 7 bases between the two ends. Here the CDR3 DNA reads TGTGCCTGGAGTGGGGGGAGCTCCTACAATGAGCAGTTCTTC. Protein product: CAWSGGSSYNEQFF.

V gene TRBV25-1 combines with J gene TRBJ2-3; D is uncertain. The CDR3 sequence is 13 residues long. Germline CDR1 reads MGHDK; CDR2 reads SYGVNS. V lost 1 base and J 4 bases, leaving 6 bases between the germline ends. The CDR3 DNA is TGTGCCAGCAGTGAATCCGGACCAGATACGCAGTATTTT. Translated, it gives CASSESGPDTQYF.

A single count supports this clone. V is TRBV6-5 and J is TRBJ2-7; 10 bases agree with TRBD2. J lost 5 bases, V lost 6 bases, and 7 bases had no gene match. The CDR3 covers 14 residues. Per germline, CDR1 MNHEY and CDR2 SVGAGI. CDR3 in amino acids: CASREAGGSHEQYF. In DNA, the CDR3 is TGTGCCAGCAGAGAAGCGGGAGGGTCCCACGAGCAGTACTTC.

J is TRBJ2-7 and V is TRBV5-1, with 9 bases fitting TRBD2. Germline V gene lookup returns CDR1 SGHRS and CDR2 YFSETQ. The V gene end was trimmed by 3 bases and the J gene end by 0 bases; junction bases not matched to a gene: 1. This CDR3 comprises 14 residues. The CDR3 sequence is CASSSAGGSYEQYF. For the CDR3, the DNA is TGCGCCAGCAGCTCAGCGGGAGGCTCCTACGAGCAGTACTTC.

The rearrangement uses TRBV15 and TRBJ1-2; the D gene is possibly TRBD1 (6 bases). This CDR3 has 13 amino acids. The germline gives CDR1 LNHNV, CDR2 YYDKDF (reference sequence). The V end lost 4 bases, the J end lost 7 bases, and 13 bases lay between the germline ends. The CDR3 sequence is CATSTPSGAGYTF. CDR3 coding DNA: TGTGCCACCAGCACCCCCTCAGGGGCTGGCTACACCTTC.

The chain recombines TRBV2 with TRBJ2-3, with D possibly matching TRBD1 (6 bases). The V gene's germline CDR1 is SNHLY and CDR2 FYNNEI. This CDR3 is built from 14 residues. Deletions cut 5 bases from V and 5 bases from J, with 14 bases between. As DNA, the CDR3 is TGTGCCAGCAGTCCCGGACAGACCCAAGATACGCAGTATTTT. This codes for CASSPGQTQDTQYF.

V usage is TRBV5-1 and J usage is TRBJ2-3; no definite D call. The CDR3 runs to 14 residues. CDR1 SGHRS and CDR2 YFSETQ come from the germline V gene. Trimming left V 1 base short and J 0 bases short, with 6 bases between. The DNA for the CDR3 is TGCGCCAGCAGCTTGTTCCAGAGCACAGATACGCAGTATTTT. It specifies CASSLFQSTDTQYF.

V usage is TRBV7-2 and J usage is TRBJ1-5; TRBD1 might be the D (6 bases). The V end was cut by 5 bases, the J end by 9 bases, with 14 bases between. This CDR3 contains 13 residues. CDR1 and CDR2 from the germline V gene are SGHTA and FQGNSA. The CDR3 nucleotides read TGTGCCAGCAGCACCTACAGGGTGGGGCCCCAGCATTTT. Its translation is CASSTYRVGPQHF.

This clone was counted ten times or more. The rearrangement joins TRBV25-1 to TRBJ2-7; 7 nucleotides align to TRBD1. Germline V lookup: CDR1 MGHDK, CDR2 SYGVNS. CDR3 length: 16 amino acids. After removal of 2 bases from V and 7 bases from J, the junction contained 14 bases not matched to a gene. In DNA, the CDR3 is TGTGCCAGCAGTGAACCCTCGTTGGACAGGTCGGAGGAGCAGTACTTC. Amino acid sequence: CASSEPSLDRSEEQYF.

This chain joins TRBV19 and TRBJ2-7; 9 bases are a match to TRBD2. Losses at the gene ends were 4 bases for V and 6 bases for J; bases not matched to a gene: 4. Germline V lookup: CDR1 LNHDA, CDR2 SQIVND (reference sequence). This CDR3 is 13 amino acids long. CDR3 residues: CASSSGRGFEQYF. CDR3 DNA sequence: TGTGCCAGTAGTAGCGGGAGGGGGTTCGAGCAGTACTTC.

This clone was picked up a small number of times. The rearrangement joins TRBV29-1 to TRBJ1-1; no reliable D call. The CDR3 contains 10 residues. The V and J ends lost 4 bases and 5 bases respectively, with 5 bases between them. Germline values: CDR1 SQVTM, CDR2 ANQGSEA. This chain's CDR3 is CSVVGTEAFF. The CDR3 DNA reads TGCAGCGTTGTTGGGACTGAAGCTTTCTTT.

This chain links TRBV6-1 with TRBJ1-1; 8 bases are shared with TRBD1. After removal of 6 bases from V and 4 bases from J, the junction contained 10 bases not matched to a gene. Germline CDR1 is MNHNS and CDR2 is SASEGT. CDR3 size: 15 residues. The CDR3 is CASRLQGDGVTEAFF. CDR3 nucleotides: TGTGCCAGCAGGTTACAGGGGGATGGCGTCACTGAAGCTTTCTTT.

As DNA, the CDR3 is TGTGCCAGCAGCTCCGGACTAGCGGGAGGGTGGGAGACCCAGTACTTC. It is translated as CASSSGLAGGWETQYF. V is TRBV11-1 and J is TRBJ2-5; 15 bases are shared with TRBD2. Germline V lookup: CDR1 SGHAT, CDR2 FQDESV (reference sequence). Germline trimming cut 4 bases from V and 5 bases from J; bases unmatched to any gene: 5. CDR3 size: 16 residues.

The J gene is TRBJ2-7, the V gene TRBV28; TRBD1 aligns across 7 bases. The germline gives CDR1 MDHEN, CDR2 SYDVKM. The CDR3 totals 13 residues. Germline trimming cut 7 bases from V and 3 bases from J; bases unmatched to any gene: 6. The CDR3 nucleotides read TGTGCCAGCAAGGTGGCAGGGGGCTACGAGCAGTACTTC. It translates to CASKVAGGYEQYF.

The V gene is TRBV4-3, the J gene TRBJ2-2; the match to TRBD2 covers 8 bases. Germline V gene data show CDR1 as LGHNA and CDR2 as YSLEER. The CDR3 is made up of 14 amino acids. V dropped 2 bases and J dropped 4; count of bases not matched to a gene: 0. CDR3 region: CASSQRGGTGELFF. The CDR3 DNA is TGCGCCAGCAGCCAACGGGGGGGCACCGGGGAGCTGTTTTTT.

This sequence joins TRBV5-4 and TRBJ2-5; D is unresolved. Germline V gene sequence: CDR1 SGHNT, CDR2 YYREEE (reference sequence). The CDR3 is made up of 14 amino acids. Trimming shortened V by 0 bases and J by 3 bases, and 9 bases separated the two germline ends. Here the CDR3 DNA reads TGTGCCAGCAGCTTGGTGGGCCGGGAAGAGACCCAGTACTTC. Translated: CASSLVGREETQYF.